This T cell receptor (beta chain) was sequenced in a study of cytomegalovirus exposure and HLA in healthy donors. 13 Jbeta primers and 60 Vbeta primers were used for the PCR. The repertoire was sequenced with immunoSEQ multiplex PCR; TCRdb's copy has only in-frame clones and lacks some. The sample holds around 76,000 clones; over 70% are singletons and the top ten take around 1.5%. Overall study results and limits: The study designated about 180 TCR beta chains cytomegalovirus-associated. Presence/absence analyses supposed approximately even sequencing depth among donors.

V lost 4 bases and J 7 bases, leaving 17 bases between the germline ends. CDR3 length: 13 amino acids. Germline V gene data show CDR1 as SQVTM and CDR2 as ANQGSEA. About this clone itself: Its antigen is unknown.

Sequenced input: PBMCs. This rearrangement joins TRBV29-1 to TRBJ2-7; D might be TRBD1 (5 bases). This clonotype was sampled from a middle-aged man in good health and CMV-seronegative. CDR3: CSVVGATTLEQYF. The DNA of the CDR3 is TGCAGCGTTGTTGGGGCGACGACTTTGGAGCAGTACTTC.